The 19 T cell receptor beta chains reported below all come from one sample, sequenced in a study of T cells after yellow fever vaccination (dated by TCRdb to between 2019 and 2020). In light of the paper, this sample's treatment or condition label describes: live attenuated yellow fever vaccine strain. Library generation was performed with 5' RACE. Sequencing used an Illumina NovaSeq 6000. Using fastp trimming at Q25 and MiXCR clonotype assembly, TCRdb reanalyzed the public sequencing data and kept in-frame beta chains. Merged by CDR3 protein, the rows form single entries marked with the most common genes and DNA. Within this sample are 350,000 to 450,000 distinct CDR3 sequences, with roughly 20% of them counted one time only. 15% to 20% of the sample comes from the top ten. This material consisted of PBMCs, taken before the yellow fever booster vaccination. Source of these receptors: a man between 18 and 35 years old who received the YFV17D yellow fever vaccine.

This chain links TRBV7-9 with TRBJ2-2, with 9 bases that match TRBD1. Germline V gives CDR1 SEHNR, CDR2 FQNEAQ (reference sequence). The CDR3 loop spans 16 amino acids. The ends lost 6 bases at V and 3 bases at J; junction bases unmatched: 8. The CDR3 DNA reads as TGTGCCAGCAGACGGCCGGGACAGGGATACACCGGGGAGCTGTTTTTT. Amino acid sequence: CASRRPGQGYTGELFF.

This clonotype was detected a few times. V usage is TRBV20-1 and J usage is TRBJ1-1; the D is unclear. V was clipped by 0 bases and J by 1 base, with 6 bases between them. CDR1 and CDR2 (germline): DFQATT, SNEGSKA (reference sequence). The CDR3 sequence is 13 residues long. CDR3 sequence: CSARDMSNTEAFF. DNA for the CDR3: TGCAGTGCTAGAGATATGTCGAACACTGAAGCTTTCTTT.

V usage is TRBV11-3 and J usage is TRBJ2-3; TRBD2 might be the D (6 bases). Between the trimmed V and J ends, which lost 11 bases and 8 bases, there was a span of 26 bases. Germline CDR1 SGHNT, CDR2 YENEEA. The CDR3 spans 15 residues. The CDR3 DNA follows: TGTGCCTCCTCCCGGGGTTCTAGTATCGGGGGTACGCAGTATTTT. Residues: CASSRGSSIGGTQYF.

This rearrangement joins TRBV10-2 to TRBJ2-1, with TRBD2 matching over 7 bases. The CDR3 totals 13 residues. Germline V gene data show CDR1 as WSHSY and CDR2 as SAAADI. The V gene end was trimmed by 3 bases and the J gene end by 7 bases; junction bases not matched to a gene: 3. CDR3: CASSEWTRNEQFF. The CDR3 DNA sequence: TGCGCCAGCAGTGAATGGACTAGGAATGAGCAGTTCTTC.

This clonotype was counted only a few times. This chain connects TRBV15 to TRBJ1-6; possible D gene TRBD1, 6 bases. The CDR3 runs to 20 residues. Germline CDR1 reads LNHNV; CDR2 reads YYDKDF (reference sequence). Trimming took off 6 bases at V and 0 bases at J, with 24 bases between the two ends. CDR3 sequence: CATSSPKTGGPRSYNSPLHF. The CDR3 nucleotides read TGTGCCACCAGTTCCCCCAAAACGGGGGGGCCGCGCTCCTATAATTCACCCCTCCACTTT.

Concerning this clonotype itself: This may be a read error: a much more frequent sequence differs by one nucleotide. The chain links TRBV11-3 to TRBJ2-7, with unresolved D. V dropped 3 bases and J dropped 3 bases, with 3 bases sitting between them. In germline, CDR1 is SGHNT, CDR2 YENEEA. The CDR3 contains 11 residues. DNA of the CDR3: TGTGCCAGCAGCTTCTGCTACGAGCAGTACTTC. Residues: CASSFCYEQYF.

This clonotype was seen many times. The rearrangement links TRBV20-1 to TRBJ1-2, with TRBD1 matching over 9 bases. The CDR3 has 13 residues. Germline V gives CDR1 DFQATT, CDR2 SNEGSKA (reference sequence). Written as DNA, the CDR3 is TGCAGAGGGACAGGGATTGGGTCCTATGGCTACACCTTC. It yields the protein CRGTGIGSYGYTF.

The V and J genes are TRBV9 and TRBJ1-2; the D gene is possibly TRBD1 (5 bases). Germline V gene data show CDR1 as SGDLS and CDR2 as YYNGEE. V lost 4 bases and J lost 4, with 26 bases in between. The CDR3 length is 18 residues. The chain's CDR3 is CASSPRSGDLWGIYGYTF. CDR3 DNA sequence: TGTGCCAGCAGCCCGAGAAGTGGAGACCTCTGGGGGATCTATGGCTACACCTTC. Together with reference TRBV9 and TRBJ1-2, the CDR3 gives the full variable domain: DSGVTQTPKHLITATGQRVTLRCSPRSGDLSVYWYQQSLDQGLQFLIQYYNGEERAKGNILERFSAQQFPDLHSELNLSSLELGDSALYFCASSPRSGDLWGIYGYTFGSGTRLTVV.

This clonotype has only a few counts. V and J are TRBV29-1 and TRBJ2-7, with no clear D. V lost 7 bases, J lost 1 base, and 5 bases lay in between. CDR1 is SQVTM and CDR2 is ANQGSEA in the germline V gene. There are 10 residues in the CDR3. CDR3 DNA sequence: TGCAGCGGACGGTCCTACGAGCAGTACTTC. Protein product: CSGRSYEQYF.

This sequence joins TRBV10-3 and TRBJ2-2; D is perhaps TRBD2 (6 bases). CDR1 is ENHRY and CDR2 is SYGVKD in the germline V gene. The CDR3 totals 14 residues. The V gene lost 7 bases and the J gene lost 3 bases, with 12 bases spanning the gap. CDR3 nucleotides: TGTGCCATCAACCTATCGGGGGACACCGGGGAGCTGTTTTTT. It codes for CAINLSGDTGELFF.

A few counts support this clonotype. The chain has TRBV20-1 and TRBJ2-7; D is perhaps TRBD1 or TRBD2 (5 bases each). V lost 3 bases and J lost 1, with 7 bases in between. The CDR3 extends over 12 amino acids. Germline assignment: CDR1 DFQATT and CDR2 SNEGSKA (reference sequence). The CDR3 here is CSARGDSYEQYF. The CDR3 DNA reads as TGCAGTGCTAGGGGGGATTCCTACGAGCAGTACTTC.

There are many counts of this clonotype. The V call is TRBV28, the J call TRBJ2-1; D is possibly TRBD1 or TRBD2 (5 bases each). This CDR3 is built from 18 residues. Trimming pared 3 bases from V and 8 bases from J, leaving 26 bases between. Germline lookup yields CDR1 MDHEN and CDR2 SYDVKM. The CDR3 spells CASSFTTGAARAFDEQFF. DNA for the CDR3: TGTGCCAGCAGTTTTACAACTGGAGCGGCCAGGGCATTCGATGAGCAGTTCTTC.

The rearrangement links TRBV5-1 to TRBJ2-5, with TRBD2 matching over 12 bases. Germline values: CDR1 SGHRS, CDR2 YFSETQ. V was pared by 4 bases and J by 1 base, with 5 bases of the junction left unmatched. There are 16 residues in the CDR3. The CDR3 spells CASSPTSGGPQETQYF. The CDR3 nucleotides read TGCGCCAGCAGCCCGACTAGCGGGGGCCCCCAAGAGACCCAGTACTTC.

The chain joins TRBV7-6 to TRBJ1-1, with D unresolved. Germline-derived CDR1 and CDR2 are SGHVS and FNYEAQ. V was pared by 5 bases and J by 1 base, with 11 bases between. This CDR3 has 14 residues. CDR3 amino acids: CASSAGLTNTEAFF. In DNA, the CDR3 is TGTGCCAGCAGCGCCGGACTGACGAACACTGAAGCTTTCTTT.

The V gene is TRBV7-2, the J gene TRBJ2-1; unclear D gene. Germline V gene lookup returns CDR1 SGHTA and CDR2 FQGNSA. The CDR3 spans 14 residues. V was cut by 4 bases and J by 4 bases, with 11 bases left in between. The CDR3 reads CASSSFGIYNEQFF. The CDR3 bases are TGTGCCAGCAGCTCTTTTGGGATATACAATGAGCAGTTCTTC.

J is TRBJ2-3 and V is TRBV7-6, with D maybe TRBD2 (7 bases). Germline lookup yields CDR1 SGHVS and CDR2 FNYEAQ. The CDR3 sequence is 15 residues long. V was shortened by 6 bases and J by 5 bases, with 18 bases between the two germline ends. DNA for the CDR3: TGTGCCAGCAGTTATACGGGGGGCCAGGTAGATACGCAGTATTTT. Translated, it gives CASSYTGGQVDTQYF.

The chain combines TRBV6-5 with TRBJ2-5, with a possible D match to TRBD2 (6 bases). CDR1 MNHEY and CDR2 SVGAGI come from the germline V gene. This CDR3 spans 15 amino acids. The ends were cut back, 7 bases at V and 3 bases at J, with 18 bases in the middle. CDR3 sequence reads: CASTPLGGPEETQYF. CDR3 DNA sequence: TGTGCCAGCACCCCCCTGGGGGGACCCGAAGAGACCCAGTACTTC.

CDR3 sequence: CASSLGQGADECGYTF. The CDR3 DNA follows: TGTGCCAGCAGCTTAGGACAGGGGGCGGATGAGTGTGGCTACACCTTC. The rearrangement links TRBV7-8 to TRBJ1-2; 10 nucleotides align to TRBD1. V gave up 1 base and J gave up 7 bases; unmatched junction bases: 9. Germline values: CDR1 SGHVS, CDR2 FQNEAQ. CDR3 size: 16 residues.

This clonotype was observed a few times. CDR3: CASSFTGGGGELFF. CDR3 nucleotides: TGTGCCAGCAGTTTTACAGGGGGCGGAGGGGAACTGTTTTTT. The J gene is TRBJ1-4, the V gene TRBV2, with 9 positions matching TRBD1. Germline values: CDR1 SNHLY, CDR2 FYNNEI. Trimming cost V 5 bases and J 12 bases; bases outside gene matches: 10. The CDR3 has 14 residues.